This T cell receptor beta chain originates from a study of T cells in Graves' hyperthyroidism and ophthalmopathy. This clonotype was recorded once. Looked up from germline, CDR1 is SNHLY and CDR2 is FYNNEI. The junction had 9 bases not matched to a gene; V was cut back by 6 bases and J by 4 bases. This CDR3 is built from 18 residues. From RNA transcripts, TCR beta CDR3 regions were amplified. During a first-round RT-PCR of the TCR CDR3, the HTBI primer set was used. TCRdb re-analysed the multiplex PCR reads in MiXCR, keeping a single row per CDR3 protein. Of 93,000 or so distinct CDR3 sequences listed, roughly 50% were seen once; the top ten hold about a quarter.

Material: blood. The V call is TRBV2, the J call TRBJ2-1; TRBD2 matches 16 bases. The TCR comes from a man aged 35 to 55 with Graves' hyperthyroidism. CDR3 residues: CASSPLGLAGGGYNEQFF. In DNA form, the CDR3 reads TGTGCCAGCAGCCCCTTGGGACTAGCGGGAGGGGGGTACAATGAGCAGTTCTTC.